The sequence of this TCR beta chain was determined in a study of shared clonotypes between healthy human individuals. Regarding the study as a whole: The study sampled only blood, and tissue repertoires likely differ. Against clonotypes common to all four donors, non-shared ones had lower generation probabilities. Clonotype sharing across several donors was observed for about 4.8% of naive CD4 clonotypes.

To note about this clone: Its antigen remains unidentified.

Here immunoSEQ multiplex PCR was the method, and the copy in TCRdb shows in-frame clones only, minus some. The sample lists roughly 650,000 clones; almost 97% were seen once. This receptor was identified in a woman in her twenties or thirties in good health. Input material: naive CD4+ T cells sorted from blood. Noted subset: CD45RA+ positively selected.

CDR3 loop: CASSPGTGEDEQYF. The CDR3 DNA reads as TGTGCCAGCAGTCCGGGGACAGGGGAGGACGAGCAGTACTTC. This sequence joins TRBV27 and TRBJ2-7; 10 nucleotides match TRBD1. J lost 5 bases, V lost 5 bases, and 6 bases had no gene match. Germline V lookup: CDR1 MNHEY, CDR2 SMNVEV (reference sequence). The CDR3 is 14 amino acids.